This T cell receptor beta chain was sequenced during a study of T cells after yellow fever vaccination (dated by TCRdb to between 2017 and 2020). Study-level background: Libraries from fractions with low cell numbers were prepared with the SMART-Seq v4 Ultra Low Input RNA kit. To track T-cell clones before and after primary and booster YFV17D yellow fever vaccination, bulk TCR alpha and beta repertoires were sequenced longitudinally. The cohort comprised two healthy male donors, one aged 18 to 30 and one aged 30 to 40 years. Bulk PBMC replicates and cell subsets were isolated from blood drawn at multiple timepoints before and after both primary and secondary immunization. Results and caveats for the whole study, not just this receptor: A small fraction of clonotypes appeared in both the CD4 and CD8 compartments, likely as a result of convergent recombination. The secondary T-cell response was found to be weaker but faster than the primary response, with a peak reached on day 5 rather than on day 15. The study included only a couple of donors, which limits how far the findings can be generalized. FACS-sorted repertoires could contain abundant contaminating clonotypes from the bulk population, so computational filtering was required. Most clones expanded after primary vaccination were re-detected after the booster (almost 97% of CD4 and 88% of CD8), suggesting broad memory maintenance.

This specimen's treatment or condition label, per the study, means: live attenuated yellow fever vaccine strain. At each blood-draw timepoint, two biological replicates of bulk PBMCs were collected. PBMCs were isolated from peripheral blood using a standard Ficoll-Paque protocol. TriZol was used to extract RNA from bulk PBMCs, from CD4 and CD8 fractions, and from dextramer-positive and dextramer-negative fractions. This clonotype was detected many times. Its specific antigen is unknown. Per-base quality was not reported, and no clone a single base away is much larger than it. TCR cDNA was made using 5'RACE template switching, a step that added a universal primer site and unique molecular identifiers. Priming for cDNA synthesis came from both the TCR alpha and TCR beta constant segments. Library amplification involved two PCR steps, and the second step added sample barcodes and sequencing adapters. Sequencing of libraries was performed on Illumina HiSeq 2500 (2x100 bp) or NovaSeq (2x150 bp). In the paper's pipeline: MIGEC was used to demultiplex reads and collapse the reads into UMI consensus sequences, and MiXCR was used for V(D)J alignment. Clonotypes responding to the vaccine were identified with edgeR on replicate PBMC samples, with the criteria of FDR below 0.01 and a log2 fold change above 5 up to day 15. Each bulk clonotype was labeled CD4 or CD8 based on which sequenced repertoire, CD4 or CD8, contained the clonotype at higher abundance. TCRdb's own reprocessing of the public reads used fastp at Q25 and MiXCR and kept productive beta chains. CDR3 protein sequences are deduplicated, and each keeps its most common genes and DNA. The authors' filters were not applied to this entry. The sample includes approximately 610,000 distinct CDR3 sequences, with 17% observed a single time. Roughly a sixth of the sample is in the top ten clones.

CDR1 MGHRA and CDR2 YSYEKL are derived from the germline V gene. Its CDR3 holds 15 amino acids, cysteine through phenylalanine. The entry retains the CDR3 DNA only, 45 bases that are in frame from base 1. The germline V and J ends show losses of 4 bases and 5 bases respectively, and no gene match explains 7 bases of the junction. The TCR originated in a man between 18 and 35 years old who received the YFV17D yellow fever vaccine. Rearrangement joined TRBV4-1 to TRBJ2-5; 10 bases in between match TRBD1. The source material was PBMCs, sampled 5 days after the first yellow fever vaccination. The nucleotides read TGCGCCAGCAGCCCGGGGACAGGGGAAAAGGAGACCCAGTACTTC. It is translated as CASSPGTGEKETQYF.